The rows below give T cell receptor beta chains drawn from one sample of a study of blood T cell repertoires in COVID-19. TCRdb's copy holds only in-frame clones and misses some; the assay was immunoSEQ multiplex PCR. The sample carries 470,000 or so clones, roughly 89% recorded once. The sequenced sample was peripheral blood. All receptors derive from a woman aged 30 to 39 with acute or convalescent COVID-19. Both conserved end residues are part of each CDR3.

TRBJ2-1 | TRBV10-1 | CASSESTAGSYNEQFF
TRBJ2-4 | TRBV7-9 | CASSLWWQGKLAKNIQYF
TRBJ2-7 | TRBV4-1 | CASSQTGTSGYEQYF
TRBJ2-7 | TRBV13 | CASSPGQVYEQYF
TRBJ1-1 | TRBV21-1 | CASSTHLFGQGMNTEAFF
TRBJ1-1 | TRBV4-2 | CASSQPRGQGWTEAFF
TRBJ1-4 | TRBV5-4 | CASSLSGHRAEKLFF
TRBJ1-6 | TRBV2 | CASSEWDSSPLHF
TRBJ2-1 | TRBV15 | CATSRLRTSGGSNEQFF
TRBJ1-2 | TRBV15 | CATTMEGFGGYTF
TRBJ1-5 | TRBV7-2 | CASSTRQGGSNQPQHF
TRBJ1-2 | TRBV9 | CASSGGQGKSYGYTF
TRBJ1-2 | TRBV5-1 | CASRATGGYTF
TRBJ1-1 | TRBV19 | CASSADRGRMNTEAFF
TRBJ2-3 | TRBV6-5 | CASSYSGARTDTQYF
TRBJ1-6 | TRBV28 | CASSKGQDNSPLHF
TRBJ2-5 | TRBV4-2 | CASSQREDRVETQYF
TRBJ1-2 | TRBV4-1 | CASSQVTGGTYGYTF
TRBJ2-2 | TRBV7-9 | CASSSMTGPNTGELFF
TRBJ2-1 | TRBV3-1/TRBV3-2 | CASSPGTGSNNEQFF
TRBJ2-1 | TRBV29-1 | CSFREGEQFF
TRBJ1-1 | TRBV27 | CASSLSAGSNTEAFF
TRBJ2-7 | TRBV28 | CASSLQGTYEQYF
TRBJ2-5 | TRBV11-2 | CASSFSSGGGETQYF
TRBJ1-1 | TRBV20-1 | CSASPSNTEAFF
TRBJ1-5 | TRBV27 | CASSLVGYSNQPQHF
TRBJ1-4 | TRBV29-1 | CSVEWGQGWNDEKLFF
TRBJ2-1 | TRBV12-5 | CASGLARNEQFF
TRBJ1-1 | TRBV4-1 | CASSQESKGAMGRAFF
TRBJ1-4 | TRBV24-1 | CATSDGGVGEKLFF
TRBJ2-7 | TRBV5-6 | CASSSPRGRSYEQYF
TRBJ2-7 | TRBV11-2 | CASEPGPLDGQYF
TRBJ2-1 | TRBV28 | CASSLFVGSSYNEQFF
TRBJ1-2 | TRBV27 | CASSLSSVGYGYTF
TRBJ2-5 | TRBV4-2 | CASSQRGETQYF
TRBJ2-7 | TRBV6-6 | CASSYSRTYEQYF
TRBJ1-1 | TRBV5-1 | CASSLGKREAFF
TRBJ2-7 | TRBV12-3/TRBV12-4 | CASSLGGGYEQYF
TRBJ2-4 | TRBV11-2 | CASSLVRAAKNIQYF
TRBJ2-5 | TRBV4-2 | CASSPPSNKETQYF
TRBJ2-7 | TRBV7-8 | CASSLQAGFGDEQYF
TRBJ1-2 | TRBV20-1 | CSALPPDGYTF
TRBJ2-7 | TRBV7-9 | CASSSDRVSSYEQYF
TRBJ2-5 | TRBV10-2 | CASSPRGLQETQYF
TRBJ1-2 | TRBV10-3 | CAISLDIFLGYTF
TRBJ1-5 | TRBV6-1 | CASSVTGSMPFISNQPQHF
TRBJ1-4 | TRBV5-1 | CASSIGTVGNEKLFF
TRBJ2-7 | TRBV27 | CASRPRGTQAYEQYF
TRBJ1-5 | TRBV23-1 | CASSHVFPTAGDQPQHF
TRBJ2-4 | TRBV5-1 | CASSWGDVRSKDIQYF
TRBJ2-3 | TRBV29-1 | CSVEDRRDTQYF
TRBJ1-2 | TRBV6-1 | CASSEGSGGAGYGYTF
TRBJ1-1 | TRBV28 | CATQLDSSYTEAFF
TRBJ2-5 | TRBV13 | CASRRGGAAETQYF
TRBJ1-6 | TRBV5-6 | CASSLRGLISPLHF
TRBJ2-3 | TRBV7-8 | CASSLVSGGDTDTQYF